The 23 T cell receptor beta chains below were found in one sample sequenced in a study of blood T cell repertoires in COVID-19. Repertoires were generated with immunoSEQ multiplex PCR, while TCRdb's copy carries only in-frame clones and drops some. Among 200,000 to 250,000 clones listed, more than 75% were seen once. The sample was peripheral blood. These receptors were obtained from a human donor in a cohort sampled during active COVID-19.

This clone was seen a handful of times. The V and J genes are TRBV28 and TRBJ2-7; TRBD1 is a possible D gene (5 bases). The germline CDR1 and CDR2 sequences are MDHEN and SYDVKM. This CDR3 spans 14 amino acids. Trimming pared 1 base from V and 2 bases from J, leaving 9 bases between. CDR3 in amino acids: CASSLSGRAYEQYF. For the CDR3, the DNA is TGTGCCAGCAGTTTATCAGGCAGGGCCTACGAGCAGTACTTC.

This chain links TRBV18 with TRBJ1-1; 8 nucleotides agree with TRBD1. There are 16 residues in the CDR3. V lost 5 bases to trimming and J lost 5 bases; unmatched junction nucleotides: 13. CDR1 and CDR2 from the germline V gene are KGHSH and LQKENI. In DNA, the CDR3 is TGTGCCAGCTCAAGGCAGGGGGCAGGAATTGATACTGAAGCTTTCTTT. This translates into CASSRQGAGIDTEAFF.

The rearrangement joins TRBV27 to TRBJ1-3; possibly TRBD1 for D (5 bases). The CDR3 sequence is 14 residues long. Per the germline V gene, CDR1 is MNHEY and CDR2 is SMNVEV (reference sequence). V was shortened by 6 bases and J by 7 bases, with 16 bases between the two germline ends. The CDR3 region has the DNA TGTGCCAGCAGCCGAGACAAGGGGTCGAACACCATATATTTT. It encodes CASSRDKGSNTIYF.

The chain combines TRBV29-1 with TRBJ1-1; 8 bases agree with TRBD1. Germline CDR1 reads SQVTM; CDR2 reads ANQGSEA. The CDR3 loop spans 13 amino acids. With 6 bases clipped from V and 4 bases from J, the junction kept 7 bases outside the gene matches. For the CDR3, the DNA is TGCAGCGTCCTCAGGGGGCCTGGCACTGAAGCTTTCTTT. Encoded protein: CSVLRGPGTEAFF.

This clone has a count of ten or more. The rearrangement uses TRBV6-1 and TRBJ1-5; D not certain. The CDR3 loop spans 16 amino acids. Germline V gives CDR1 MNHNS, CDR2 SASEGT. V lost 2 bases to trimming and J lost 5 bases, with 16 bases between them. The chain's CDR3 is CASSEWGSREDQPQHF. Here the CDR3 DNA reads TGTGCCAGCAGTGAATGGGGATCAAGGGAGGATCAGCCCCAGCATTTT.

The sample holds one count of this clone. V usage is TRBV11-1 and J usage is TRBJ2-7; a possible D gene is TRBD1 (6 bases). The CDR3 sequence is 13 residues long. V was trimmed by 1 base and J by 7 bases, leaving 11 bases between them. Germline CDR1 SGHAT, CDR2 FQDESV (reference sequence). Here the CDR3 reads CASSLDRAFEQYF. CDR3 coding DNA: TGTGCCAGCAGCTTAGACAGGGCTTTTGAGCAGTACTTC.

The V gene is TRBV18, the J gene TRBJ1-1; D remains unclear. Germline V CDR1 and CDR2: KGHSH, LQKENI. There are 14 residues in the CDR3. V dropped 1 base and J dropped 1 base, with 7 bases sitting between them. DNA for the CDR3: TGTGCCAGCTCACCACAGGGAGGGAACACTGAAGCTTTCTTT. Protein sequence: CASSPQGGNTEAFF.

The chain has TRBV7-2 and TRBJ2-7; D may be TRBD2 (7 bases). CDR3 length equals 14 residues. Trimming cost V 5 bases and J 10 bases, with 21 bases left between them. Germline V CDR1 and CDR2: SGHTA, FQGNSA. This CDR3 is CASSPFSTGTNQYF. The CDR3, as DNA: TGTGCCAGCAGCCCATTCTCTACAGGGACTAACCAGTACTTC.

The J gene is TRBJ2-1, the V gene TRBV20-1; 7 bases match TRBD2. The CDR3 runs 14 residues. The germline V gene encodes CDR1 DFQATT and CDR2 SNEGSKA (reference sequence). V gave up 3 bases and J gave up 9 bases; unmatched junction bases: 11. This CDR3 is CSASPGRLLGEQFF. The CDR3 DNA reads TGCAGTGCTAGTCCCGGGAGGCTCCTCGGTGAGCAGTTCTTC.

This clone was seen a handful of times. This chain's CDR3 is CASSPYQPGGINTEAFF. In nucleotides, the CDR3 is TGCGCCAGCAGCCCGTACCAACCAGGGGGCATTAACACTGAAGCTTTCTTT. The V gene is TRBV5-1, the J gene TRBJ1-1, with 8 bases aligning to TRBD1. After removal of 4 bases from V and 2 bases from J, the junction contained 13 bases not matched to a gene. The CDR3 extends over 17 amino acids. CDR1 SGHRS and CDR2 YFSETQ come from the germline V gene.

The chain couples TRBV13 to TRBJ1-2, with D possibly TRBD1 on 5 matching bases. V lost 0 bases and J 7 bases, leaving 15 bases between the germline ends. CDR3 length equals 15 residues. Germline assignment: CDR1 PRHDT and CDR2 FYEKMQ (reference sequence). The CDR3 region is CASSLGSARGFGYTF. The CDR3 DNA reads TGTGCCAGCAGCTTAGGGTCGGCAAGGGGTTTTGGCTACACCTTC. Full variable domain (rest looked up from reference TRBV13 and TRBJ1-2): AAGVIQSPRHLIKEKRETATLKCYPIPRHDTVYWYQQGPGQDPQFLISFYEKMQSDKGSIPDRFSAQQFSDYHSELNMSSLELGDSALYFCASSLGSARGFGYTFGSGTRLTVV.

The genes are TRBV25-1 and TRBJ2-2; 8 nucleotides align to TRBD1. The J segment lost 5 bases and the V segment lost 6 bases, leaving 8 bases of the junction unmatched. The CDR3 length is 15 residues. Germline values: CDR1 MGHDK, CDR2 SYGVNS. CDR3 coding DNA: TGTGCCAGCAGGGGTGGACAGGGAGAGACCGGGGAGCTGTTTTTT. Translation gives CASRGGQGETGELFF.

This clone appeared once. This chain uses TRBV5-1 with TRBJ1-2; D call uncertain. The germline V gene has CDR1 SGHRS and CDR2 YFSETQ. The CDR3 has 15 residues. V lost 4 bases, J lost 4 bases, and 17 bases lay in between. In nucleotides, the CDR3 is TGCGCCAGCAGCCCTGATCAGACTGCTTCCTATGGCTACACCTTC. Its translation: CASSPDQTASYGYTF.

CDR3 in DNA: TGCAGCGCATTTCGGGGGGACTACCCCCAGGGCACCTACAATGAGCAGTTCTTC. Translating gives CSAFRGDYPQGTYNEQFF. The V gene is TRBV29-1, the J gene TRBJ2-1; 7 bases match TRBD2. Trimming cost V 7 bases and J 2 bases; bases outside gene matches: 20. The CDR3 loop spans 18 amino acids. Germline-derived CDR1 and CDR2 are SQVTM and ANQGSEA.

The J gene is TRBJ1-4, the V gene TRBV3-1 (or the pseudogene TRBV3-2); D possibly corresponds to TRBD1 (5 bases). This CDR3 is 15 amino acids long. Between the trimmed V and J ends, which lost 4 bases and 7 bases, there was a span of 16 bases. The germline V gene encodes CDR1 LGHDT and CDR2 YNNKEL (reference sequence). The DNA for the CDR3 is TGTGCCAGCAGCCTCCGCGGAGGGGAGTCTGAAAAACTGTTTTTT. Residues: CASSLRGGESEKLFF.

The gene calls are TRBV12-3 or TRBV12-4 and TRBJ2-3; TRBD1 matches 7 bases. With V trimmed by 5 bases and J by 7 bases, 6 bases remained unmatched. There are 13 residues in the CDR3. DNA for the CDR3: TGTGCCAGCAGTAGACAGGGAGTAAATACGCAGTATTTT. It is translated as CASSRQGVNTQYF.

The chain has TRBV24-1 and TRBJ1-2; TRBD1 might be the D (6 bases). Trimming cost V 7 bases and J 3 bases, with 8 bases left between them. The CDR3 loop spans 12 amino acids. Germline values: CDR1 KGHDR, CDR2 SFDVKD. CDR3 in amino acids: CATRQGDYGYTF. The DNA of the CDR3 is TGTGCCACCAGACAGGGAGACTATGGCTACACCTTC.

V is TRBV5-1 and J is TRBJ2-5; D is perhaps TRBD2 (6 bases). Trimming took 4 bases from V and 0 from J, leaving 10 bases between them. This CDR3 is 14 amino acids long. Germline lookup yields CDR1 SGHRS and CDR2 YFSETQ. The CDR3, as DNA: TGCGCCAGCAGCCCCCGGGACTACCAAGAGACCCAGTACTTC. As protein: CASSPRDYQETQYF.

For the CDR3, the DNA is TGTGCCAGCAGTGCGGGGGACTCCTACGAGCAGTACTTC. This encodes CASSAGDSYEQYF. This chain links TRBV2 with TRBJ2-7; D possibly corresponds to TRBD2 (6 bases). The CDR3 length is 13 residues. Per the germline V gene, CDR1 is SNHLY and CDR2 is FYNNEI. Trimming removed 4 bases at V and 0 bases at J, with 7 bases between.

CDR3 sequence: CASSSGQGPASTNEKLFF. The CDR3 region has the DNA TGTGCCAGCAGCTCCGGACAGGGTCCGGCGTCAACTAATGAAAAACTGTTTTTT. The chain uses TRBV21-1 and TRBJ1-4; TRBD1, the D gene given by the table, was not confirmed from the DNA. TRBV21-1 is deemed a pseudogene. This CDR3 contains 18 residues.

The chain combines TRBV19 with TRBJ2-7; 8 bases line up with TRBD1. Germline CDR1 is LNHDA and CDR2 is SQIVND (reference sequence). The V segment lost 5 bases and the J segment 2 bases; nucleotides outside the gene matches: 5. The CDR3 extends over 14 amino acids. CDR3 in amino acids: CASSVDRETYEQYF. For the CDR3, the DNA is TGTGCCAGTAGTGTGGACAGGGAGACCTACGAGCAGTACTTC. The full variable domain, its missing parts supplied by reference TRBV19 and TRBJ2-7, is DGGITQSPKYLFRKEGQNVTLSCEQNLNHDAMYWYRQDPGQGLRLIYYSQIVNDFQKGDIAEGYSVSREKKESFPLTVTSAQKNPTAFYLCASSVDRETYEQYFGPGTRLTVT.

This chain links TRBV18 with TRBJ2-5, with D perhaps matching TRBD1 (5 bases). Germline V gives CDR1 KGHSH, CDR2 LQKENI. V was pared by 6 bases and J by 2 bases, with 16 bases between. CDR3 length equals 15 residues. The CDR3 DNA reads TGTGCCAGCTCGCTACAGGTCCTCACACAAGAGACCCAGTACTTC. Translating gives CASSLQVLTQETQYF.

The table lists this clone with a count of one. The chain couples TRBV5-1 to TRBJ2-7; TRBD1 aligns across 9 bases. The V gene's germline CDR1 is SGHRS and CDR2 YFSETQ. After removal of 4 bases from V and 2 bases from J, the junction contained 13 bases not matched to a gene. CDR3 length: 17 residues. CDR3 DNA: TGCGCCAGCAGCCACGCTCCAAAACAGGGGGCCACCTACGAGCAGTACTTC. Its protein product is CASSHAPKQGATYEQYF.